The 26 T cell receptor beta chains reported below all come from one sample, sequenced in a study of T-cell reconstitution after alpha-beta-depleted transplantation in children. Unique molecular identifiers were used to barcode this TCRbeta library. One entry per CDR3 protein results from TCRdb running MiXCR on the PCR reads. The sample has around 440,000 distinct CDR3 sequences; about 16% are singletons. The source material was PBMCs, mostly from graft donor cells, sampled 360 days after TCRalphabeta/CD19-depleted stem cell transplant. The receptors originated from a boy in the first two years of life who had a stem cell transplant for Wiskott-Aldrich syndrome, so the T cells may come from the graft donor.

This clonotype was recorded a few times. The chain uses TRBV11-2 and TRBJ2-7; TRBD1 might be the D (6 bases). CDR1 SGHAT and CDR2 FQNNGV come from the germline V gene. The CDR3 is 18 residues long. V was pared by 7 bases and J by 2 bases, with 27 bases between. CDR3 sequence (DNA): TGTGCCAGCAACCTCGGCCCTAATGGGACATGGATTCCCTACGAGCAGTACTTC. This encodes CASNLGPNGTWIPYEQYF.

The J gene is TRBJ2-7, the V gene TRBV27, with a weak D call TRBD1 (5 bases). CDR1 is MNHEY and CDR2 is SMNVEV in the germline V gene (reference sequence). The CDR3 is made up of 11 amino acids. Trimming shortened V by 4 bases and J by 5 bases, and 6 bases separated the two germline ends. This CDR3 reads CASSSGNEQYF. Written as DNA, the CDR3 is TGTGCCAGCAGTTCAGGGAACGAGCAGTACTTC.

The CDR3 loop reads CASSQVVWREQYF. CDR3 DNA sequence: TGCGCCAGCAGCCAAGTGGTATGGCGCGAGCAGTACTTC. J is TRBJ2-7 and V is TRBV4-1; D uncertain. The CDR3 length is 13 residues. CDR1 MGHRA and CDR2 YSYEKL come from the germline V gene. Trimming took 1 base from V and 6 from J, leaving 10 bases between them.

The chain is built from TRBV4-2 and TRBJ2-3; 11 nucleotides agree with TRBD2. Trimming at V came to 0 bases and at J to 9 bases, leaving 8 bases not matched to a gene. Germline loops: CDR1 LGHNA, CDR2 YNFKEQ. The CDR3 loop spans 16 amino acids. The DNA of the CDR3 is TGTGCCAGCAGCCAAGAGCGGCTAGCGGGGGGCCTAACGCAGTATTTT. Translated: CASSQERLAGGLTQYF.

This clonotype appeared a few times. The genes are TRBV12-3 or TRBV12-4 and TRBJ2-7; no clear D gene. V shed 6 bases and J shed 5 bases, with 8 bases lying between them. CDR3 length: 11 amino acids. The CDR3 sequence: CASSQTDEQYF. The CDR3 region has the DNA TGTGCCAGCAGCCAGACTGACGAGCAGTACTTC.

CDR3 sequence reads: CASSRLGTGELFF. The CDR3, as DNA: TGCGCCAGCAGCCGCTTGGGCACCGGGGAGCTGTTTTTT. This chain joins TRBV4-1 and TRBJ2-2; D gene unclear. There are 13 residues in the CDR3. Between the trimmed V and J ends, which lost 4 bases and 4 bases, there was a span of 7 bases. CDR1 and CDR2 from the germline V gene are MGHRA and YSYEKL.

A note on this clonotype: The junction departs from germline at one end; a sequencing error may be responsible. This chain uses TRBV3-1 with TRBJ1-1, with no clear D. The CDR3 is made up of 14 amino acids. The germline gives CDR1 LGHDT, CDR2 YNNKEL (reference sequence). The CDR3 is CASSQAYAGTEAFF. For the CDR3, the DNA is TGTGCCAGCAGTCAAGCGTATGCGGGGACTGAAGCTTTCTTT.

The CDR3 coding sequence is TGTGCCAGCAGTGTAGATTTGGACAGGCCCTATGGCTACACCTTC. Its translation: CASSVDLDRPYGYTF. V gene TRBV2 combines with J gene TRBJ1-2, with 7 bases aligning to TRBD1. Germline CDR1 SNHLY, CDR2 FYNNEI. The CDR3 has 15 amino acids. V was clipped by 4 bases and J by 4 bases; unmatched bases: 9.

This clonotype was picked up a small number of times. The rearrangement joins TRBV28 to TRBJ2-1; D remains ambiguous. V dropped 4 bases and J dropped 0 bases, with 13 bases sitting between them. Germline CDR1 is MDHEN and CDR2 is SYDVKM. This CDR3 region has 16 residues. The CDR3 here is CASSYVGGLSYNEQFF. CDR3 bases: TGTGCCAGCAGTTATGTTGGCGGCCTCTCCTACAATGAGCAGTTCTTC.

The genes are TRBV20-1 and TRBJ1-3, with D possibly being TRBD1 (5 bases). Trimming shortened V by 5 bases and J by 0 bases, and 8 bases separated the two germline ends. The CDR3 is 13 amino acids. Germline CDR1 DFQATT, CDR2 SNEGSKA (reference sequence). The CDR3: CSAPGPSGNTIYF. CDR3 in DNA: TGCAGTGCTCCGGGGCCCTCTGGAAACACCATATATTTT.

The sample holds a few counts of this clonotype. This rearrangement joins TRBV12-3 or TRBV12-4 to TRBJ2-1; D perhaps matches TRBD2 (6 bases). This CDR3 has 17 amino acids. V lost 5 bases and J lost 5, with 22 bases in between. The CDR3 protein is CASSLQPLAGRHNEQFF. DNA of the CDR3: TGTGCCAGCAGTCTTCAGCCTCTCGCGGGACGACACAATGAGCAGTTCTTC.

This chain connects TRBV5-1 to TRBJ2-1; D gene unclear. CDR3 length: 14 amino acids. The germline V gene has CDR1 SGHRS and CDR2 YFSETQ. V was trimmed by 4 bases and J by 5 bases, leaving 13 bases between them. The CDR3 protein is CASSPTGSHNEQFF. The DNA of the CDR3 is TGCGCCAGCAGCCCTACCGGGTCCCACAATGAGCAGTTCTTC. The whole variable domain, filled in from reference TRBV5-1 and TRBJ2-1, reads KAGVTQTPRYLIKTRGQQVTLSCSPISGHRSVSWYQQTPGQGLQFLFEYFSETQRNKGNFPGRFSGRQFSNSRSEMNVSTLELGDSALYLCASSPTGSHNEQFFGPGTRLTVL.

Only a few counts were recorded for this clonotype. The chain joins TRBV3-1 to TRBJ2-5; D gene ambiguous. The CDR3 is 13 amino acids. The ends were cut back, 0 bases at V and 4 bases at J, with 6 bases in the middle. Germline V gene data show CDR1 as LGHDT and CDR2 as YNNKEL (reference sequence). CDR3 DNA sequence: TGTGCCAGCAGCCAAGATGTCGTAGAGACCCAGTACTTC. Translated: CASSQDVVETQYF.

This chain links TRBV5-1 with TRBJ2-7; 9 bases match TRBD2. This CDR3 has 14 residues. CDR1 and CDR2 from the germline V gene are SGHRS and YFSETQ. The ends lost 0 bases at V and 4 bases at J; junction bases unmatched: 2. The CDR3 DNA follows: TGCGCCAGCAGCTTGGCGGCGGGAGGGTACGAGCAGTACTTC. The encoded protein is CASSLAAGGYEQYF. Using reference TRBV5-1 and TRBJ2-7 for the parts outside the CDR3, the full variable domain is KAGVTQTPRYLIKTRGQQVTLSCSPISGHRSVSWYQQTPGQGLQFLFEYFSETQRNKGNFPGRFSGRQFSNSRSEMNVSTLELGDSALYLCASSLAAGGYEQYFGPGTRLTVT.

In its sample, this clonotype was seen a few times. The J gene is TRBJ2-3, the V gene TRBV27, with 7 bases lining up with TRBD2. The germline gives CDR1 MNHEY, CDR2 SMNVEV (reference sequence). Unmatched junction bases numbered 4, after V lost 1 base and J lost 0 bases. The CDR3 has 16 amino acids. The chain's CDR3 is CASSLWGGVSTDTQYF. The CDR3, as DNA: TGTGCCAGCAGTTTATGGGGGGGAGTTAGCACAGATACGCAGTATTTT.

The V and J genes are TRBV24-1 and TRBJ2-3, with D hard to call. The CDR3 sequence is 13 residues long. Looked up from germline, CDR1 is KGHDR and CDR2 is SFDVKD. Between the trimmed V and J ends, which lost 0 bases and 5 bases, there was a span of 5 bases. The CDR3 DNA follows: TGTGCCACCAGTGATTTGTCTGTAGATACGCAGTATTTT. This sequence encodes CATSDLSVDTQYF.

This clonotype was detected a few times. V usage is TRBV10-3 and J usage is TRBJ1-1, with 7 bases identical to TRBD1. The J segment lost 1 base and the V segment lost 6 bases, leaving 8 bases of the junction unmatched. CDR1 ENHRY and CDR2 SYGVKD come from the germline V gene. The CDR3 runs to 15 residues. In nucleotides, the CDR3 is TGTGCCATCAGGAGTTCAGGGGGGTGGAACACTGAAGCTTTCTTT. This gives the protein CAIRSSGGWNTEAFF.

The CDR3 here is CASSVTGFSDTQYF. In DNA form, the CDR3 reads TGTGCCAGTAGCGTGACAGGGTTTTCGGATACGCAGTATTTT. The chain is built from TRBV19 and TRBJ2-3; 7 bases agree with TRBD1. Per the germline V gene, CDR1 is LNHDA and CDR2 is SQIVND (reference sequence). The CDR3 length is 14 residues. Trimming took 6 bases from V and 6 from J; bases not matched to a gene: 9.

This clonotype occurred a few times. This chain links TRBV5-1 with TRBJ2-2, with TRBD2 as a possible D gene (6 bases). CDR3 length: 17 residues. The germline V gene has CDR1 SGHRS and CDR2 YFSETQ. Trimming pared 2 bases from V and 4 bases from J, leaving 18 bases between. The CDR3 DNA follows: TGCGCCAGCAGCTTCCTGGCGACTAGGTCGGGCACCGGGGAGCTGTTTTTT. Encoded protein: CASSFLATRSGTGELFF.

This clonotype was detected only a few times. The chain joins TRBV7-7 to TRBJ2-7; D unclear. Germline V gives CDR1 SSHAT, CDR2 FNYEAQ (reference sequence). The CDR3 has 14 residues. V gave up 5 bases and J gave up 0 bases, with 11 bases separating them. The CDR3 region is CASSQSLDSYEQYF. The CDR3 DNA sequence: TGTGCCAGCAGCCAGTCCCTCGACTCCTACGAGCAGTACTTC.

This clonotype showed up just a few times. The chain carries TRBV6-2 or TRBV6-3 and TRBJ2-7, with TRBD2 as a possible D gene (5 bases). Trimming cost V 0 bases and J 0 bases, with 9 bases left between them. The V gene's germline CDR1 is MNHEY and CDR2 SVGEGT. The CDR3 totals 15 residues. The CDR3 bases are TGTGCCAGCAGTTACTCTGGACTCAACTCCTACGAGCAGTACTTC. As protein: CASSYSGLNSYEQYF.

This clonotype was counted a few times. The CDR3 nucleotides are TGCAGTGCTAGCCGAGCGGGTGATTTTTACAATGAGCAGTTCTTC. It specifies CSASRAGDFYNEQFF. The genes are TRBV20-1 and TRBJ2-1; D possibly corresponds to TRBD2 (6 bases). CDR3 length: 15 amino acids. With 3 bases removed from V and 4 bases from J, the gap between germline ends came to 16 bases. CDR1 and CDR2 from the germline V gene are DFQATT and SNEGSKA (reference sequence).

In its sample, this clonotype was seen a few times. The V call is TRBV15, the J call TRBJ2-2; possibly TRBD2 for D (5 bases). Trimming took 1 base from V and 0 from J, leaving 9 bases between them. Germline assignment: CDR1 LNHNV and CDR2 YYDKDF (reference sequence). CDR3 length equals 16 residues. In nucleotides, the CDR3 is TGTGCCACCAGCAGAGGGGAGTTCGCGAACACCGGGGAGCTGTTTTTT. Translating it yields CATSRGEFANTGELFF.

This clonotype was detected a few times. This chain joins TRBV6-6 and TRBJ2-1, with no clear D. The CDR3 loop spans 13 amino acids. Deletions cut 5 bases from V and 9 bases from J, with 14 bases between. Germline V gives CDR1 MNHNY, CDR2 SVGAGI (reference sequence). In nucleotides, the CDR3 is TGTGCCAGCAGTAGTTATCAAGCTGGTGAGCAGTTCTTC. This gives the protein CASSSYQAGEQFF.

On this clonotype itself: Compared with germline, one end of the junction differs, possibly owing to a read error. This chain connects TRBV2 to TRBJ2-1; TRBD2 matches at 7 bases. The germline V gene has CDR1 SNHLY and CDR2 FYNNEI. This CDR3 has 18 residues. CDR3 region: CACSLGGTLAEPYNEQFF. CDR3 nucleotide sequence: TGTGCCTGCAGTTTAGGTGGTACGCTAGCGGAACCCTACAATGAGCAGTTCTTC.

This rearrangement joins TRBV5-1 to TRBJ2-3; a possible D gene is TRBD1 (5 bases). The V and J ends lost 4 bases and 2 bases respectively, with 26 bases between them. The germline V gene has CDR1 SGHRS and CDR2 YFSETQ. CDR3 length: 19 residues. CDR3 region: CASSGYGAAIPGNTDTQYF. In DNA form, the CDR3 reads TGCGCCAGCAGCGGGTATGGGGCAGCAATCCCAGGAAACACAGATACGCAGTATTTT.